This TCR beta chain was sequenced in a study of blood T cell repertoires in COVID-19. The CDR3 is 13 residues long. The germline V gene encodes CDR1 GTSNPN and CDR2 SVGIG (reference sequence). With 0 bases removed from V and 9 bases from J, the gap between germline ends came to 14 bases. The table came from immunoSEQ multiplex PCR; TCRdb's copy has only in-frame clones and leaves some out. Of about 380,000 clones in the sample, more than 75% are singletons; the top ten hold about 1%. Material for sequencing was peripheral blood. The chain links TRBV30 to TRBJ1-1, with D perhaps TRBD1 (5 bases). This receptor was taken from a human donor with acute or convalescent COVID-19. The donor label of this sample is uncertain. The chain's CDR3 is CAWSVGVRAKAFF. CDR3 DNA: TGTGCCTGGAGTGTTGGTGTCAGGGCCAAAGCTTTCTTT.